Each of the 29 T cell receptor beta chains below was sequenced from the same sample in a study of blood T cell repertoires in COVID-19. Libraries were prepared by immunoSEQ multiplex PCR; TCRdb keeps only in-frame clonotypes and omits some of them. This table holds some 300,000 clones, around four fifths found once. Source material: peripheral blood. The source of these receptors is a woman in her forties or fifties with active or convalescent COVID-19.

This sequence joins TRBV2 and TRBJ2-2; TRBD2 matches 11 bases. Germline values: CDR1 SNHLY, CDR2 FYNNEI. The CDR3 is made up of 14 amino acids. The ends lost 6 bases at V and 6 bases at J; junction bases unmatched: 3. The CDR3 reads CASRLAGVAGELFF. The CDR3 region has the DNA TGTGCCAGCAGACTAGCGGGAGTAGCCGGGGAGCTGTTTTTT.

This clone has a handful of counts. This sequence joins TRBV27 and TRBJ1-4, with 7 nucleotides matching TRBD1. This CDR3 has 17 residues. With V trimmed by 5 bases and J by 8 bases, 17 bases remained unmatched. The germline CDR1 and CDR2 sequences are MNHEY and SMNVEV (reference sequence). DNA of the CDR3: TGTGCCAGCAGTCCCACTTCAATACAGGGGCGACGGGAAAAACTGTTTTTT. It encodes CASSPTSIQGRREKLFF.

This clone has a single count. This chain uses TRBV11-2 with TRBJ1-3; 9 bases align to TRBD1. J gave up 10 bases and V 5 bases, and 18 bases lay outside the gene matches. The CDR3 is 17 amino acids. Germline V gene lookup returns CDR1 SGHAT and CDR2 FQNNGV. CDR3 nucleotide sequence: TGTGCCAGCAGCCTCCGTCGTTGGGGACAGGGAGTCAAGACCATATATTTT. Translation: CASSLRRWGQGVKTIYF. Combining the CDR3 with reference TRBV11-2 and TRBJ1-3 gives the whole variable domain EAGVAQSPRYKIIEKRQSVAFWCNPISGHATLYWYQQILGQGPKLLIQFQNNGVVDDSQLPKDRFSAERLKGVDSTLKIQPAKLEDSAVYLCASSLRRWGQGVKTIYFGEGSWLTVV.

This clone was seen a single time. V usage is TRBV7-8 and J usage is TRBJ1-1; 9 bases line up with TRBD1. The CDR3 extends over 14 amino acids. V was pared by 2 bases and J by 11 bases, with 9 bases of the junction left unmatched. Germline-derived CDR1 and CDR2 are SGHVS and FQNEAQ. The CDR3 spells CASSLRRGQGTAFF. CDR3 DNA: TGTGCCAGCAGCTTAAGGAGGGGACAGGGTACGGCTTTCTTT. Full variable domain (remainder filled in from reference TRBV7-8 and TRBJ1-1): GAGVSQSPRYKVAKRGQDVALRCDPISGHVSLFWYQQALGQGPEFLTYFQNEAQLDKSGLPSDRFFAERPEGSVSTLKIQRTQQEDSAVYLCASSLRRGQGTAFFGQGTRLTVV.

The chain's CDR3 is CASRSGDLYEQYF. CDR3 DNA sequence: TGTGCCAGCCGAAGCGGGGACCTCTACGAGCAGTACTTC. The gene calls are TRBV27 and TRBJ2-7; TRBD2 agrees at 7 bases. The CDR3 covers 13 residues. The J segment lost 3 bases and the V segment lost 8 bases, leaving 7 bases of the junction unmatched. Germline V CDR1 and CDR2: MNHEY, SMNVEV (reference sequence).

The CDR3 protein is CASSEGGTIYQPQHF. CDR3 bases: TGTGCCAGCAGTGAAGGGGGGACAATTTATCAGCCCCAGCATTTT. This sequence joins TRBV6-1 and TRBJ1-5, with D possibly matching TRBD1 (6 bases). CDR1 and CDR2 from the germline V gene are MNHNS and SASEGT. Trimming stripped 1 base from V and 5 bases from J, with 12 bases between. The length of the CDR3 is 15 residues.

The chain joins TRBV27 to TRBJ2-3, with D hard to call. The CDR3 covers 13 residues. The ends were cut back, 5 bases at V and 0 bases at J, with 6 bases in the middle. The V gene's germline CDR1 is MNHEY and CDR2 SMNVEV (reference sequence). CDR3 region: CASSTSSTDTQYF. The CDR3 bases are TGTGCCAGCAGTACATCTAGCACAGATACGCAGTATTTT.

This clone was counted many times. The rearrangement uses TRBV6-5 and TRBJ2-7; the D is unclear. Germline V gene sequence: CDR1 MNHEY, CDR2 SVGAGI. Deletions cut 6 bases from V and 0 bases from J, with 12 bases between. There are 14 residues in the CDR3. CDR3 amino acids: CASSRTTFSYEQYF. The CDR3 DNA reads as TGTGCCAGCAGCAGAACGACATTCTCCTACGAGCAGTACTTC.

The chain uses TRBV5-1 and TRBJ2-7; TRBD2 agrees at 11 bases. Looked up from germline, CDR1 is SGHRS and CDR2 is YFSETQ. V shed 4 bases and J 3 bases; nucleotides not matched to a gene: 6. The length of the CDR3 is 15 residues. The CDR3: CASSLTTSGSYEQYF. As DNA, the CDR3 is TGCGCCAGCAGCCTAACCACTAGCGGGAGCTACGAGCAGTACTTC.

The chain has TRBV18 and TRBJ1-1, with a possible D match to TRBD1 (5 bases). Trimming took 5 bases from V and 0 from J, leaving 7 bases between them. Per the germline V gene, CDR1 is KGHSH and CDR2 is LQKENI. The length of the CDR3 is 13 residues. CDR3 amino acids: CASSTRVNTEAFF. The CDR3, as DNA: TGTGCCAGCTCAACCAGGGTGAACACTGAAGCTTTCTTT. The full variable domain, rest sourced from reference TRBV18 and TRBJ1-1, is NAGVMQNPRHLVRRRGQEARLRCSPMKGHSHVYWYRQLPEEGLKFMVYLQKENIIDESGMPKERFSAEFPKEGPSILRIQQVVRGDSAAYFCASSTRVNTEAFFGQGTRLTVV.

The table lists this clone with a count of one. The rearrangement uses TRBV5-1 and TRBJ1-1, with D possibly being TRBD1 (5 bases). Trimming shortened V by 4 bases and J by 3 bases, and 13 bases separated the two germline ends. This CDR3 is built from 14 residues. Germline V CDR1 and CDR2: SGHRS, YFSETQ. CDR3 loop: CASSGGTGYTEAFF. The CDR3 region has the DNA TGCGCCAGCAGCGGGGGGACGGGTTACACTGAAGCTTTCTTT.

The chain uses TRBV4-1 and TRBJ2-5, with D hard to call. Trimming pared 3 bases from V and 4 bases from J, leaving 6 bases between. There are 12 residues in the CDR3. Looked up from germline, CDR1 is MGHRA and CDR2 is YSYEKL. CDR3: CASSHPRETQYF. CDR3 DNA: TGCGCCAGCAGCCACCCCCGAGAGACCCAGTACTTC.

V is TRBV15 and J is TRBJ1-1; D gene ambiguous. This CDR3 contains 13 residues. V was cut by 2 bases and J by 1 base, with 5 bases left in between. The V gene's germline CDR1 is LNHNV and CDR2 YYDKDF (reference sequence). CDR3 region: CATSRQANTEAFF. CDR3 sequence (DNA): TGTGCCACCAGCAGACAGGCGAACACTGAAGCTTTCTTT.

The V gene is TRBV28, the J gene TRBJ1-6; D perhaps matches TRBD1 (5 bases). V lost 1 base and J 7 bases, leaving 14 bases between the germline ends. CDR1 is MDHEN and CDR2 is SYDVKM in the germline V gene. The CDR3 runs to 16 residues. The CDR3 coding sequence is TGTGCCAGCAGTTTATTTCAGGGCGTTGACAATTCACCCCTCCACTTT. Translated: CASSLFQGVDNSPLHF.

This clone was recorded only once. V usage is TRBV5-1 and J usage is TRBJ2-1, with D tentatively TRBD1 (5 bases). The V and J ends lost 6 bases and 3 bases respectively, with 10 bases between them. This CDR3 comprises 13 residues. CDR1 is SGHRS and CDR2 is YFSETQ in the germline V gene. The CDR3: CASTRRGYNEQFF. The CDR3 DNA reads as TGCGCCAGCACACGTAGGGGCTACAATGAGCAGTTCTTC.

The chain couples TRBV30 to TRBJ2-1; TRBD2 is a possible D gene (6 bases). The V end lost 2 bases, the J end lost 0 bases, and 14 bases lay between the germline ends. The CDR3 sequence is 16 residues long. In germline, CDR1 is GTSNPN, CDR2 SVGIG (reference sequence). This CDR3 is CAWSPYSGSSYNEQFF. The CDR3 DNA reads as TGTGCCTGGAGTCCCTATAGCGGAAGCTCCTACAATGAGCAGTTCTTC.

This clone has just a few counts. The chain employs TRBV5-1 and TRBJ2-2; TRBD2 is a possible D gene (6 bases). Trimming stripped 4 bases from V and 8 bases from J, with 24 bases between. The CDR3 has 17 residues. Germline V gene lookup returns CDR1 SGHRS and CDR2 YFSETQ. The CDR3 DNA is TGCGCCAGCAGCCCTATCGGGGGACCGGGATCGCCGGGGGAGCTGTTTTTT. This gives the protein CASSPIGGPGSPGELFF.

The genes are TRBV4-1 and TRBJ1-2, with a weak D call TRBD1 (5 bases). CDR1 is MGHRA, CDR2 YSYEKL, per germline. The CDR3 totals 14 residues. Deletions cut 1 base from V and 7 bases from J, with 13 bases between. The DNA for the CDR3 is TGCGCCAGCAGCCAAGCGACGGGGGTCGGTGGCTACACCTTC. This codes for CASSQATGVGGYTF.

The chain uses TRBV29-1 and TRBJ2-3; tentative D call: TRBD2 (5 bases). Germline V gene data show CDR1 as SQVTM and CDR2 as ANQGSEA. Trimming took 2 bases from V and 4 from J, leaving 7 bases between them. The CDR3 contains 12 residues. As DNA, the CDR3 is TGCAGCGTTGAATCCGGGGCAGATACGCAGTATTTT. It encodes CSVESGADTQYF.

The chain combines TRBV28 with TRBJ1-1; D perhaps matches TRBD1 (6 bases). CDR1 and CDR2 from the germline V gene are MDHEN and SYDVKM. The CDR3 length is 14 residues. Trimming cost V 3 bases and J 7 bases, with 15 bases left between them. The CDR3 spells CASSFYQGLGEAFF. In nucleotides, the CDR3 is TGTGCCAGCAGTTTTTATCAGGGGCTCGGTGAAGCTTTCTTT.

The CDR3 here is CASSLGGQARLYGYTF. CDR3 coding DNA: TGTGCCAGCAGCTTGGGAGGACAGGCTAGGCTTTATGGCTACACCTTC. The chain is built from TRBV5-6 and TRBJ1-2, with 7 bases fitting TRBD1. V lost 0 bases and J lost 5; bases outside the gene matches: 10. Germline V gene lookup returns CDR1 SGHDT and CDR2 YYEEEE. CDR3 size: 16 residues.

CDR3 coding DNA: TGCGCCAGCAGCCTGGGACACCCGGCAAACTATGGCTACACCTTC. Protein: CASSLGHPANYGYTF. The rearrangement joins TRBV5-1 to TRBJ1-2, with D possibly matching TRBD1 (6 bases). Per the germline V gene, CDR1 is SGHRS and CDR2 is YFSETQ. This CDR3 contains 15 residues. Trimming left V 4 bases short and J 2 bases short, with 15 bases between.

This chain uses TRBV6-5 with TRBJ1-3, with TRBD1 as a possible D gene (6 bases). Looked up from germline, CDR1 is MNHEY and CDR2 is SVGAGI. CDR3 length equals 15 residues. Trimming pared 7 bases from V and 0 bases from J, leaving 13 bases between. The CDR3 sequence: CASNRDTLSGNTIYF. DNA of the CDR3: TGTGCCAGCAACCGGGACACCCTCTCTGGAAACACCATATATTTT.

The DNA of the CDR3 is TGTGCCATCAGTCGACAGGGATCTACCTATGGCTACACCTTC. It specifies CAISRQGSTYGYTF. The rearrangement uses TRBV10-3 and TRBJ1-2; 7 bases are a match to TRBD1. J lost 4 bases, V lost 5 bases, and 7 bases had no gene match. This CDR3 spans 14 amino acids. The germline V gene encodes CDR1 ENHRY and CDR2 SYGVKD.

The CDR3 protein is CASSTLLEGSFQYF. As DNA, the CDR3 is TGTGCCAGTAGTACCCTCCTGGAGGGTTCCTTTCAGTACTTC. This chain links TRBV19 with TRBJ2-4, with D possibly being TRBD2 (6 bases). V lost 4 bases, J lost 11 bases, and 18 bases lay in between. Germline lookup yields CDR1 LNHDA and CDR2 SQIVND (reference sequence). The CDR3 is 14 residues long.

The chain has TRBV10-3 and TRBJ2-3, with TRBD1 as a possible D gene (7 bases). V was clipped by 4 bases and J by 6 bases, with 14 bases between them. Germline assignment: CDR1 ENHRY and CDR2 SYGVKD. This CDR3 contains 14 residues. In nucleotides, the CDR3 is TGTGCCATCAGTGCGATCTCAGGGGGGGATACGCAGTATTTT. Protein sequence: CAISAISGGDTQYF.

This chain joins TRBV29-1 and TRBJ2-5; tentatively, D is TRBD1 (8 bases). CDR3 size: 13 residues. V dropped 6 bases and J dropped 4 bases, with 15 bases sitting between them. Per the germline V gene, CDR1 is SQVTM and CDR2 is ANQGSEA. CDR3 sequence reads: CSVFTGGGETQYF. As DNA, the CDR3 is TGCAGCGTATTTACAGGGGGGGGAGAGACCCAGTACTTC.

The chain employs TRBV11-1 and TRBJ2-1, with TRBD2 identical over 8 bases. After removal of 3 bases from V and 1 base from J, the junction contained 5 bases not matched to a gene. Germline assignment: CDR1 SGHAT and CDR2 FQDESV (reference sequence). The CDR3 runs 16 residues. CDR3: CASSFYLAGSYNEQFF. In nucleotides, the CDR3 is TGTGCCAGCAGCTTCTATCTAGCGGGTTCCTACAATGAGCAGTTCTTC.

The V call is TRBV7-8, the J call TRBJ1-2, with a weak D call TRBD1 (5 bases). The germline gives CDR1 SGHVS, CDR2 FQNEAQ. The CDR3 extends over 14 amino acids. V shed 1 base and J shed 3 bases, with 9 bases lying between them. For the CDR3, the DNA is TGTGCCAGCAGCTTAGAGGGGAAGGACTATGGCTACACCTTC. This sequence encodes CASSLEGKDYGYTF.